Listed below are T cell receptor beta chains from one sample, sequenced in a study of blood T cell repertoires in COVID-19. The repertoire was sequenced with immunoSEQ multiplex PCR; TCRdb's copy has only in-frame clones and lacks some. The table records tens of thousands of clones, 86% of them present only once. Sequenced: peripheral blood. These receptors were collected from a man aged 45-65 years with active or convalescent COVID-19. The CDR3 runs from the conserved cysteine through the conserved F or W. Fields, in order: D gene, V gene, CDR3 length, clone size, J gene, CDR3 protein, CDR3 DNA. The D gene is left open where the match is weak. Only part of the rows carry a size: once, few, many, or a class if the clone is expanded.

d_call: TRBD1; v_call: TRBV30; cdr3_length: 14; clone_size: .; j_call: TRBJ1-3; cdr3_aa: CAWSYPGGGNTIYF; cdr3_nt: TGTGCCTGGAGTTACCCAGGGGGTGGAAACACCATATATTTT
d_call: TRBD2; v_call: TRBV2; cdr3_length: 16; clone_size: .; j_call: TRBJ2-1; cdr3_aa: CASSAGTSGIYNEQFF; cdr3_nt: TGTGCCAGCAGCGCCGGGACTAGCGGGATTTACAATGAGCAGTTCTTC
d_call: TRBD1; v_call: TRBV6-1; cdr3_length: 15; clone_size: .; j_call: TRBJ2-2; cdr3_aa: CASSEQGVNTGELFF; cdr3_nt: TGTGCCAGCAGTGAACAGGGGGTCAACACCGGGGAGCTGTTTTTT
d_call: .; v_call: TRBV29-1; cdr3_length: 11; clone_size: .; j_call: TRBJ2-5; cdr3_aa: CSVEQGETQYF; cdr3_nt: TGCAGCGTTGAACAGGGAGAGACCCAGTACTTC
d_call: .; v_call: TRBV5-1; cdr3_length: 16; clone_size: .; j_call: TRBJ2-5; cdr3_aa: CASSLVVSLRGETQYF; cdr3_nt: TGCGCCAGCAGCTTGGTTGTCAGCCTAAGAGGAGAGACCCAGTACTTC
d_call: TRBD2; v_call: TRBV29-1; cdr3_length: 14; clone_size: .; j_call: TRBJ2-2; cdr3_aa: CSVVPSGRPGELFF; cdr3_nt: TGCAGCGTTGTCCCTAGCGGGAGACCCGGGGAGCTGTTTTTT
d_call: .; v_call: TRBV9; cdr3_length: 17; clone_size: .; j_call: TRBJ1-5; cdr3_aa: CASSVEERGQSNQPQHF; cdr3_nt: TGTGCCAGCAGCGTAGAGGAACGGGGACAAAGCAATCAGCCCCAGCATTTT
d_call: TRBD2; v_call: TRBV5-4; cdr3_length: 16; clone_size: .; j_call: TRBJ2-5; cdr3_aa: CASSLGLAGSGETQYF; cdr3_nt: TGTGCCAGCAGCTTAGGACTAGCGGGATCCGGAGAGACCCAGTACTTC
d_call: TRBD1; v_call: TRBV27; cdr3_length: 14; clone_size: .; j_call: TRBJ2-3; cdr3_aa: CASSPGQGIDTQYF; cdr3_nt: TGTGCCAGCAGCCCCGGACAGGGAATAGATACGCAGTATTTT
d_call: .; v_call: TRBV10-2; cdr3_length: 15; clone_size: once; j_call: TRBJ2-7; cdr3_aa: CASSESKPTGYEQYF; cdr3_nt: TGCGCCAGCAGTGAGTCGAAGCCGACAGGCTACGAGCAGTACTTC
d_call: TRBD2; v_call: TRBV6-5; cdr3_length: 16; clone_size: .; j_call: TRBJ2-1; cdr3_aa: CASSYSRVAGVGEQFF; cdr3_nt: TGTGCCAGCAGTTACTCCCGGGTAGCGGGAGTGGGTGAGCAGTTCTTC
d_call: .; v_call: TRBV28; cdr3_length: 13; clone_size: .; j_call: TRBJ2-2; cdr3_aa: CASSLFITGELFF; cdr3_nt: TGTGCCAGCAGTTTATTTATCACCGGGGAGCTGTTTTTT
d_call: TRBD2; v_call: TRBV10-3; cdr3_length: 16; clone_size: .; j_call: TRBJ2-3; cdr3_aa: CATRLAGGRGTDTQYF; cdr3_nt: TGTGCCACACGACTAGCGGGGGGGCGAGGCACAGATACGCAGTATTTT
d_call: TRBD1; v_call: TRBV28; cdr3_length: 15; clone_size: .; j_call: TRBJ1-2; cdr3_aa: CASRFYLGTGYGYTF; cdr3_nt: TGTGCCAGCAGATTCTACCTCGGGACAGGGTATGGCTACACCTTC
d_call: .; v_call: TRBV29-1; cdr3_length: 13; clone_size: .; j_call: TRBJ1-2; cdr3_aa: CSVFEDYPYGYTF; cdr3_nt: TGCAGCGTTTTTGAGGACTACCCGTATGGCTACACCTTC
d_call: TRBD1; v_call: TRBV5-5; cdr3_length: 16; clone_size: .; j_call: TRBJ1-2; cdr3_aa: CASSSQGTRPNRGYTF; cdr3_nt: TGTGCCAGCAGCTCACAGGGGACCCGGCCAAACCGTGGCTACACCTTC
d_call: TRBD2; v_call: TRBV2; cdr3_length: 18; clone_size: few; j_call: TRBJ2-7; cdr3_aa: CASSEAPSGDSISYEQYF; cdr3_nt: TGTGCCAGCAGTGAAGCGCCCAGCGGGGACTCCATCTCCTACGAGCAGTACTTC
d_call: TRBD2; v_call: TRBV6-6; cdr3_length: 14; clone_size: few; j_call: TRBJ2-7; cdr3_aa: CASSRTGTSSEQYF; cdr3_nt: TGTGCCAGCAGTAGGACCGGGACTAGCAGCGAGCAGTACTTC
d_call: .; v_call: TRBV30; cdr3_length: 16; clone_size: .; j_call: TRBJ1-2; cdr3_aa: CAWSGLDQGVELGYTF; cdr3_nt: TGTGCCTGGAGTGGACTCGACCAGGGCGTCGAATTAGGCTACACCTTC
d_call: .; v_call: TRBV5-6; cdr3_length: 17; clone_size: once; j_call: TRBJ1-6; cdr3_aa: CASSLGGGAVYNSPLHF; cdr3_nt: TGTGCCAGCAGCCTGGGAGGGGGGGCGGTCTATAATTCACCCCTCCACTTT
d_call: .; v_call: TRBV25-1; cdr3_length: 15; clone_size: few; j_call: TRBJ1-1; cdr3_aa: CASSEQADGNTEAFF; cdr3_nt: TGTGCCAGCAGTGAACAGGCAGACGGGAACACTGAAGCTTTCTTT
d_call: .; v_call: TRBV19; cdr3_length: 16; clone_size: .; j_call: TRBJ2-1; cdr3_aa: CASSPPGGRGGNEQFF; cdr3_nt: TGTGCCAGTAGTCCCCCCGGAGGGAGGGGGGGGAATGAGCAGTTCTTC
d_call: TRBD2; v_call: TRBV2; cdr3_length: 17; clone_size: few; j_call: TRBJ2-5; cdr3_aa: CASSISGGAFAVETQYF; cdr3_nt: TGTGCCAGCAGTATTAGCGGGGGGGCCTTTGCCGTGGAGACCCAGTACTTC
d_call: .; v_call: TRBV6-1; cdr3_length: 16; clone_size: .; j_call: TRBJ1-6; cdr3_aa: CASSEGWPLENSPLHF; cdr3_nt: TGTGCCAGCAGTGAAGGATGGCCTCTGGAGAATTCACCCCTCCACTTT
d_call: .; v_call: TRBV5-4; cdr3_length: 13; clone_size: .; j_call: TRBJ2-3; cdr3_aa: CASSLASTDTQYF; cdr3_nt: TGTGCCAGCAGCTTAGCGAGCACAGATACGCAGTATTTT
d_call: TRBD1; v_call: TRBV30; cdr3_length: 13; clone_size: .; j_call: TRBJ1-2; cdr3_aa: CAWRRTGGRGYTF; cdr3_nt: TGTGCCTGGAGGCGAACAGGGGGGAGGGGCTACACCTTC
d_call: TRBD2; v_call: TRBV19; cdr3_length: 19; clone_size: .; j_call: TRBJ2-6; cdr3_aa: CASNKPGLAGYSGANVLTF; cdr3_nt: TGTGCCAGTAACAAACCGGGACTAGCGGGATATTCTGGGGCCAACGTCCTGACTTTC
d_call: TRBD2; v_call: TRBV3-1/TRBV3-2; cdr3_length: 15; clone_size: .; j_call: TRBJ2-1; cdr3_aa: CASIKRGGASNEQFF; cdr3_nt: TGTGCCAGCATAAAACGGGGGGGAGCTTCCAATGAGCAGTTCTTC
d_call: TRBD1; v_call: TRBV30; cdr3_length: 15; clone_size: .; j_call: TRBJ1-2; cdr3_aa: CAWTRTGEGNYGYTF; cdr3_nt: TGTGCCTGGACCAGGACAGGGGAGGGCAACTATGGCTACACCTTC
d_call: TRBD1; v_call: TRBV18; cdr3_length: 14; clone_size: .; j_call: TRBJ1-1; cdr3_aa: CASSSTGGNTEAFF; cdr3_nt: TGTGCCAGCTCATCGACAGGGGGGAACACTGAAGCTTTCTTT
d_call: TRBD2; v_call: TRBV2; cdr3_length: 17; clone_size: .; j_call: TRBJ2-7; cdr3_aa: CASSPQGRASGSYEQYF; cdr3_nt: TGTGCCAGCAGTCCTCAAGGTAGGGCTAGCGGGAGCTACGAGCAGTACTTC
d_call: .; v_call: TRBV30; cdr3_length: 12; clone_size: .; j_call: TRBJ1-1; cdr3_aa: CAWTGMNTEAFF; cdr3_nt: TGTGCCTGGACGGGAATGAACACTGAAGCTTTCTTT